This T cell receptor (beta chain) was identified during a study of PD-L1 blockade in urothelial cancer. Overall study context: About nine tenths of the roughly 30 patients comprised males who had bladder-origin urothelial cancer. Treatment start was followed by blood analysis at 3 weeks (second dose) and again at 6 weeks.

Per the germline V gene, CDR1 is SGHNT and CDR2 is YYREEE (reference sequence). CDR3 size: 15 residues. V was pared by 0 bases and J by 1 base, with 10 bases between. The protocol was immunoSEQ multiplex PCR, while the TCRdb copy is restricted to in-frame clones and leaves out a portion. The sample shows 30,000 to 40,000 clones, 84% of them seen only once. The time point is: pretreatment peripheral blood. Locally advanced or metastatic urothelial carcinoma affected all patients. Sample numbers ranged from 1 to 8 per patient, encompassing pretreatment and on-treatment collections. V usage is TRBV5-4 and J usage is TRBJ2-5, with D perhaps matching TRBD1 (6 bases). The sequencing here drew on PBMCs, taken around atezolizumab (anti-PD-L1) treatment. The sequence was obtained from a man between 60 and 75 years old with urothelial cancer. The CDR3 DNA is TGTGCCAGCAGCTTGGCAGGGGCGACCCAAGAGACCCAGTACTTC. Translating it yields CASSLAGATQETQYF.